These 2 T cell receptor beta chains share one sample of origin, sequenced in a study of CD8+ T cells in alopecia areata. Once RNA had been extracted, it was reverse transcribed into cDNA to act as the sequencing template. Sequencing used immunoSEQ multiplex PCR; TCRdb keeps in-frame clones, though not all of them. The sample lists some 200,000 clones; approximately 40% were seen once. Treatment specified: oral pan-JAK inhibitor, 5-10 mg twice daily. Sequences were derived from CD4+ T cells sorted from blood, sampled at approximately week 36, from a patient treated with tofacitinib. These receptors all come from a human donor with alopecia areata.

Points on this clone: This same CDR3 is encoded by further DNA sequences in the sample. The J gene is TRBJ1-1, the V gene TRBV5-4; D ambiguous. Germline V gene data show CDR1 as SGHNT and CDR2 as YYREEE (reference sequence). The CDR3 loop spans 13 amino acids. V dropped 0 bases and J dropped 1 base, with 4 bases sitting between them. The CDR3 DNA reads TGTGCCAGCAGCTTGGCGGGGAACACTGAAGCTTTCTTT. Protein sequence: CASSLAGNTEAFF.

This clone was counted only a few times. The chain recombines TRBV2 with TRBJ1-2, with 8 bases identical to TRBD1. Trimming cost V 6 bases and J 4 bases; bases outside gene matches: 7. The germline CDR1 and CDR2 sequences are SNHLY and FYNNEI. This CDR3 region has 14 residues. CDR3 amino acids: CASSETDRAYGYTF. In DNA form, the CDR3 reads TGTGCCAGCAGCGAGACGGACAGGGCCTATGGCTACACCTTC.